Sequencing of this T cell receptor beta chain was carried out in a study of Ad26.COV2.S vaccination and SARS-CoV-2 variants. Per germline, CDR1 SGHTA and CDR2 FQGNSA. The ends lost 4 bases at V and 6 bases at J; junction bases unmatched: 5. The CDR3 has 13 amino acids. Treatment of the sample: some 19 received Ad26.COV2.S at low or high dose, single or two shots; about 5 received placebo; per-sample allocation not given. Samples came from day 63 after the first vaccine or placebo injection. Profiled with immunoSEQ multiplex PCR; TCRdb holds only in-frame clones, not every one. The sample contains 350,000 to 500,000 clones, about nine tenths of which appear only once.

The specimen comprised peripheral blood, sampled in a trial of Ad26.COV2.S vaccine versus placebo. The receptor was isolated from a person aged 18-65 years who received the Ad26.COV2.S COVID-19 vaccine or a placebo. The chain joins TRBV7-2 to TRBJ2-7; 8 bases are a match to TRBD1. This CDR3 is CASSWTDRGEQYF. CDR3 DNA sequence: TGTGCCAGCAGCTGGACCGACAGGGGCGAGCAGTACTTC.